The 28 T cell receptor beta chains below all came from one sample that was sequenced in a study of vaccination and CD4 T cells after COVID-19. Sample treatment: roughly 10-day PBMC culture with coronavirus spike peptide pools or control peptides (ViraFEST assay). The antigens of these receptors remain unknown. Sequencing of cultured CD4+ T cell DNA used the Oncomine TCR Beta short-read assay. TCRdb ran MiXCR on the PCR reads and lists one entry per CDR3 protein. The table lists 15,000 to 20,000 distinct CDR3 sequences, 61% of them singletons. The sequencing input was CD4+ T cells from blood, cultured in vitro. All receptors come from a human donor who had recovered from COVID-19.

The chain's CDR3 is CASSQTSGWPDTQYF. The CDR3 DNA follows: TGCGCCAGCAGCCAGACTTCAGGGTGGCCAGATACGCAGTATTTT. This chain connects TRBV4-3 to TRBJ2-3; a weak D match, TRBD1 (5 bases). The length of the CDR3 is 15 residues. Trimming pared 3 bases from V and 4 bases from J, leaving 14 bases between. Germline loops: CDR1 LGHNA, CDR2 YSLEER.

For the CDR3, the DNA is TGCAGTGCTAGGGACCCGCGGACTAATGAAAAACTGTTTTTT. Amino acids: CSARDPRTNEKLFF. The chain employs TRBV20-1 and TRBJ1-4; D is unresolved. Germline loops: CDR1 DFQATT, CDR2 SNEGSKA (reference sequence). V lost 3 bases and J 2 bases, leaving 10 bases between the germline ends. This CDR3 spans 14 amino acids.

This chain links TRBV30 with TRBJ1-1, with TRBD1 as a possible D gene (5 bases). Trimming cost V 0 bases and J 7 bases, with 15 bases left between them. Germline-derived CDR1 and CDR2 are GTSNPN and SVGIG (reference sequence). The CDR3 is made up of 14 amino acids. Here the CDR3 reads CAWSVYRRQNEAFF. DNA of the CDR3: TGTGCCTGGAGTGTCTACAGGCGACAAAATGAAGCTTTCTTT.

The rearrangement links TRBV9 to TRBJ2-7, with D perhaps assigned TRBD1 or TRBD2 (5 bases each). The CDR3 covers 15 residues. The germline V gene encodes CDR1 SGDLS and CDR2 YYNGEE. Between the trimmed V and J ends, which lost 4 bases and 0 bases, there was a span of 14 bases. In DNA form, the CDR3 reads TGTGCCAGCAGCCCAGGGCTGGGGACCTCCTACGAGCAGTACTTC. Protein sequence: CASSPGLGTSYEQYF.

The V call is TRBV6-1, the J call TRBJ1-5; unclear D gene. The CDR3 has 12 residues. Germline-derived CDR1 and CDR2 are MNHNS and SASEGT. The V gene lost 6 bases and the J gene lost 12 bases, with 15 bases spanning the gap. CDR3 sequence (DNA): TGTGCCAGCAGCCACAGAGACTTGCTCCAGCATTTT. Its protein product is CASSHRDLLQHF.

This chain uses TRBV27 with TRBJ2-3; no firm D call. This CDR3 is built from 15 residues. The germline V gene encodes CDR1 MNHEY and CDR2 SMNVEV (reference sequence). V lost 0 bases and J 6 bases, leaving 13 bases between the germline ends. CDR3 bases: TGTGCCAGCAGTTTATCCGGTGACGGCTTTGATACGCAGTATTTT. It encodes CASSLSGDGFDTQYF.

This clonotype has more than one count but fewer than ten. The chain combines TRBV7-2 with TRBJ2-7; D is ambiguous. CDR3 length: 12 residues. V lost 4 bases and J 5 bases, leaving 9 bases between the germline ends. The germline CDR1 and CDR2 sequences are SGHTA and FQGNSA. The CDR3 protein is CASSSRTDEQYF. The CDR3 nucleotides read TGTGCCAGCAGCTCAAGGACGGACGAGCAGTACTTC.

This clonotype was seen only a few times. CDR3 in amino acids: CATSRGQDSSGNTIYF. As DNA, the CDR3 is TGTGCCACCAGCAGAGGCCAGGACAGCTCTGGAAACACCATATATTTT. The V call is TRBV15, the J call TRBJ1-3; D might be TRBD1 (6 bases). The V gene's germline CDR1 is LNHNV and CDR2 YYDKDF (reference sequence). This CDR3 region has 16 residues. Trimming stripped 1 base from V and 0 bases from J, with 10 bases between.

This clonotype appeared a few times. The J gene is TRBJ1-1, the V gene TRBV2; a weak D match, TRBD1 (5 bases). Deletions cut 5 bases from V and 5 bases from J, with 9 bases between. The germline V gene encodes CDR1 SNHLY and CDR2 FYNNEI. The CDR3 length is 12 residues. CDR3 nucleotide sequence: TGTGCCAGCAGTTGGGGGGAAACTGAAGCTTTCTTT. The encoded protein is CASSWGETEAFF.

This chain connects TRBV30 to TRBJ2-4, with D possibly matching TRBD1 (5 bases). This CDR3 contains 12 residues. V was cut by 4 bases and J by 5 bases, with 9 bases left in between. The V gene's germline CDR1 is GTSNPN and CDR2 SVGIG (reference sequence). DNA of the CDR3: TGTGCCTGGATAGGGGCGGAAAACATTCAGTACTTC. This gives the protein CAWIGAENIQYF.

The chain joins TRBV7-2 to TRBJ2-3; D call uncertain. V gave up 4 bases and J gave up 9 bases, with 11 bases separating them. Germline V gene data show CDR1 as SGHTA and CDR2 as FQGNSA. The CDR3 has 12 amino acids. CDR3 sequence: CASSSPPRTQYF. In nucleotides, the CDR3 is TGTGCCAGCAGCTCACCCCCCCGCACGCAGTATTTT.

The rearrangement uses TRBV2 and TRBJ1-2, with D possibly being TRBD1 (6 bases). CDR1 and CDR2 from the germline V gene are SNHLY and FYNNEI. Trimming cost V 6 bases and J 7 bases, with 15 bases left between them. This CDR3 has 13 amino acids. The CDR3 sequence: CASRGGGRGGYTF. The CDR3 coding sequence is TGTGCCAGCAGAGGGGGGGGAAGAGGTGGCTACACCTTC. Variable domain in full (rest from reference TRBV2 and TRBJ1-2): EPEVTQTPSHQVTQMGQEVILRCVPISNHLYFYWYRQILGQKVEFLVSFYNNEISEKSEIFDDQFSVERPDGSNFTLKIRSTKLEDSAMYFCASRGGGRGGYTFGSGTRLTVV.

The gene calls are TRBV27 and TRBJ2-4; D gene unclear. The V gene's germline CDR1 is MNHEY and CDR2 SMNVEV (reference sequence). There are 12 residues in the CDR3. Between the trimmed V and J ends, which lost 6 bases and 5 bases, there was a span of 8 bases. CDR3 residues: CASRDRQNIQYF. The CDR3 coding sequence is TGTGCCAGCAGGGACCGACAAAACATTCAGTACTTC.

CDR3 amino acids: CATSREPLQGVYGYTF. The CDR3 DNA reads as TGTGCCACCAGCAGAGAGCCCCTCCAGGGTGTTTATGGCTACACCTTC. The rearrangement joins TRBV15 to TRBJ1-2, with a tentative D call TRBD1 (5 bases). In germline, CDR1 is LNHNV, CDR2 YYDKDF (reference sequence). The CDR3 contains 16 residues. Trimming pared 0 bases from V and 5 bases from J, leaving 16 bases between. Variable domain in full (rest from reference TRBV15 and TRBJ1-2): DAMVIQNPRYQVTQFGKPVTLSCSQTLNHNVMYWYQQKSSQAPKLLFHYYDKDFNNEADTPDNFQSRRPNTSFCFLDIRSPGLGDTAMYLCATSREPLQGVYGYTFGSGTRLTVV.

The chain employs TRBV2 and TRBJ1-2; 9 bases agree with TRBD1. CDR1 SNHLY and CDR2 FYNNEI come from the germline V gene. The CDR3 loop spans 13 amino acids. Losses at the gene ends were 5 bases for V and 4 bases for J; bases not matched to a gene: 2. CDR3 loop: CASSPGQGYGYTF. In DNA form, the CDR3 reads TGTGCCAGCAGTCCGGGACAGGGCTATGGCTACACCTTC.

The sample holds a few counts of this clonotype. The rearrangement joins TRBV7-9 to TRBJ1-1; D gene uncertain. Trimming stripped 5 bases from V and 8 bases from J, with 15 bases between. CDR1 and CDR2 (germline): SEHNR, FQNEAQ (reference sequence). This CDR3 is built from 13 residues. Here the CDR3 DNA reads TGTGCCAGCAGCCAGCGGCTAACAGAGGAAGCTTTCTTT. Translation: CASSQRLTEEAFF.

The chain carries TRBV12-3 or TRBV12-4 and TRBJ1-6; D call uncertain. The CDR3 sequence is 15 residues long. Between the trimmed V and J ends, which lost 0 bases and 6 bases, there was a span of 9 bases. This chain's CDR3 is CASSLAGDSNSPLHF. In DNA, the CDR3 is TGTGCCAGCAGTTTAGCGGGAGATAGTAATTCACCCCTCCACTTT.

This chain connects TRBV5-1 to TRBJ2-3; no firm D call. The germline V gene encodes CDR1 SGHRS and CDR2 YFSETQ. There are 13 residues in the CDR3. V lost 4 bases and J 4 bases, leaving 10 bases between the germline ends. Here the CDR3 reads CASSPERADTQYF. DNA for the CDR3: TGCGCCAGCAGCCCTGAAAGGGCAGATACGCAGTATTTT.

This sequence joins TRBV19 and TRBJ2-7; 7 bases are a match to TRBD1. The CDR3 spans 14 residues. Germline trimming cut 5 bases from V and 0 bases from J; bases unmatched to any gene: 4. Looked up from germline, CDR1 is LNHDA and CDR2 is SQIVND (reference sequence). The CDR3 is CASSVQGSSYEQYF. The CDR3 nucleotides read TGTGCCAGTAGTGTACAGGGGAGCTCCTACGAGCAGTACTTC. Filled out from reference TRBV19 and TRBJ2-7, the complete variable domain reads DGGITQSPKYLFRKEGQNVTLSCEQNLNHDAMYWYRQDPGQGLRLIYYSQIVNDFQKGDIAEGYSVSREKKESFPLTVTSAQKNPTAFYLCASSVQGSSYEQYFGPGTRLTVT.

This clonotype was observed a handful of times. The rearrangement joins TRBV20-1 to TRBJ1-2; a possible D gene is TRBD1 (5 bases). The V gene's germline CDR1 is DFQATT and CDR2 SNEGSKA (reference sequence). CDR3 length: 12 amino acids. The ends were cut back, 3 bases at V and 8 bases at J, with 13 bases in the middle. The CDR3 reads CSASQGLDGYTF. CDR3 bases: TGCAGTGCTAGTCAGGGTTTGGACGGCTACACCTTC.

This clonotype qualifies as medium-sized. The rearrangement joins TRBV6-5 to TRBJ1-2; 9 nucleotides line up with TRBD1. The CDR3 consists of 15 residues. V shed 4 bases, J shed 1 base, and the junction held 4 bases outside the gene matches. In germline, CDR1 is MNHEY, CDR2 SVGAGI. Written as DNA, the CDR3 is TGTGCCAGCAGTTGGAACAGGGGGCTTAACTATGGCTACACCTTC. This codes for CASSWNRGLNYGYTF.

The genes are TRBV7-2 and TRBJ1-2; 7 nucleotides align to TRBD1. Looked up from germline, CDR1 is SGHTA and CDR2 is FQGNSA. Germline trimming cut 5 bases from V and 7 bases from J; bases unmatched to any gene: 10. The CDR3 contains 14 residues. CDR3 sequence: CASSPRRGRVGYTF. The CDR3 coding sequence is TGTGCCAGCAGCCCCAGGAGGGGGCGGGTTGGCTACACCTTC.

This clonotype was picked up a small number of times. The rearrangement uses TRBV12-3 or TRBV12-4 and TRBJ1-2; perhaps TRBD1 as D (6 bases). Between the trimmed V and J ends, which lost 3 bases and 5 bases, there was a span of 10 bases. The CDR3 runs 13 residues. The CDR3 spells CASSFSGAYGYTF. The CDR3 DNA is TGTGCCAGCAGTTTTTCAGGGGCGTATGGCTACACCTTC.

This clonotype has only a few counts. The chain couples TRBV24-1 to TRBJ1-1; TRBD1 is a possible D gene (5 bases). CDR1 is KGHDR, CDR2 SFDVKD, per germline. Trimming cost V 2 bases and J 9 bases, with 15 bases left between them. The length of the CDR3 is 14 residues. CDR3 bases: TGTGCCACCAGTGATTGGAGAGGGGCAGGGAAAGCTTTCTTT. It yields the protein CATSDWRGAGKAFF.

V and J are TRBV6-5 and TRBJ1-4; no firm D call. V was pared by 2 bases and J by 5 bases, with 9 bases between. The V gene's germline CDR1 is MNHEY and CDR2 SVGAGI. The CDR3 covers 14 residues. The CDR3 nucleotides read TGTGCCAGCAGTTACCCGGAGGACAATGAAAAACTGTTTTTT. It yields the protein CASSYPEDNEKLFF.

The genes are TRBV7-9 and TRBJ2-7, with TRBD1 matching 12 bases. This CDR3 contains 14 residues. Germline V gene data show CDR1 as SEHNR and CDR2 as FQNEAQ (reference sequence). Trimming took 3 bases from V and 6 from J; bases not matched to a gene: 3. The chain's CDR3 is CASSFGTGGLEQYF. CDR3 coding DNA: TGTGCCAGCAGCTTCGGGACAGGGGGCCTCGAGCAGTACTTC. The variable domain in full, completed from reference TRBV7-9 and TRBJ2-7, reads DTGVSQNPRHKITKRGQNVTFRCDPISEHNRLYWYRQTLGQGPEFLTYFQNEAQLEKSRLLSDRFSAERPKGSFSTLEIQRTEQGDSAMYLCASSFGTGGLEQYFGPGTRLTVT.

The CDR3 protein is CSAIQPLAPSYNEQFF. CDR3 DNA: TGCAGTGCTATCCAGCCACTAGCGCCCTCCTACAATGAGCAGTTCTTC. The chain couples TRBV20-1 to TRBJ2-1; 7 bases fit TRBD2. This CDR3 has 16 amino acids. The ends lost 4 bases at V and 0 bases at J; junction bases unmatched: 9. Germline lookup yields CDR1 DFQATT and CDR2 SNEGSKA (reference sequence).

This sequence joins TRBV6-1 and TRBJ2-2; D tentatively reads TRBD1 or TRBD2 (6 bases each). This CDR3 has 16 amino acids. The germline V gene has CDR1 MNHNS and CDR2 SASEGT. Trimming removed 8 bases from V and 0 bases from J, with 16 bases in between. CDR3 bases: TGTGCCAGCTCTGGGAGGACAGCAACGAACACCGGGGAGCTGTTTTTT. Its protein product is CASSGRTATNTGELFF.